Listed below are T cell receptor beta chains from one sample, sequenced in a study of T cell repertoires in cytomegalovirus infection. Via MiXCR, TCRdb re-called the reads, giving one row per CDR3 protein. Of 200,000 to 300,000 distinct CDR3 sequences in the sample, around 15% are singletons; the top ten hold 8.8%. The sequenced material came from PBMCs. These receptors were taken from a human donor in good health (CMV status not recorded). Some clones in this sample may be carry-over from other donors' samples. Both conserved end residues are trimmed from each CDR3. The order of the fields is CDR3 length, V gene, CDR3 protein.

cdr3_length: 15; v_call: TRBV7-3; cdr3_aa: ASSFSAGTGAVNEQF
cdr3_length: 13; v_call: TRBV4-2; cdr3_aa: ASSQDSGSTDTQY
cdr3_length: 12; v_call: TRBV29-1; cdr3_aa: SVDGPGLGTEAF
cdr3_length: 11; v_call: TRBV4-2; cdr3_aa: ASSPPGHNEQF
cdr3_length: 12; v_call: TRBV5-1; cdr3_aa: ASSLDTPQDEQF
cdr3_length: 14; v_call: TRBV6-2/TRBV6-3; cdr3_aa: ASSYRRGGIYNEQF
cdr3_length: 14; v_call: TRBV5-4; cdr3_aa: ASSFGTGIMNTEAF
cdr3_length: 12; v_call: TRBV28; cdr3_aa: ASSLWGLWYEQY
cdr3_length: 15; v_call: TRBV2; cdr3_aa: ASNPQGANSGANVLT
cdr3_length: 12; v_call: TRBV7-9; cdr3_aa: ASSPSGARDEQY
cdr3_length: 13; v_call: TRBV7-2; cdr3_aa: ASSQAPGTGARYT
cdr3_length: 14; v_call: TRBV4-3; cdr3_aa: ASSQGTSGDINIQY
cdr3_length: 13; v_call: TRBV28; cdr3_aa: ASSIPRTLTDTQY
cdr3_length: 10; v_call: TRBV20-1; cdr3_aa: SARTGGLAQY
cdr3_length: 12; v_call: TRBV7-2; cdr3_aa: ASSLPRGGNGYT
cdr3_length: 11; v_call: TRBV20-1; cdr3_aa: SASGVLTGELF
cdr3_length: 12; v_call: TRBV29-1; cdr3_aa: SVAPGQGLETQY
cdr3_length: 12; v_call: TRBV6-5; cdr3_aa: ASSGGASTDTQY
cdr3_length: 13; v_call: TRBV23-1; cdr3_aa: ASSQSSGQQETQY
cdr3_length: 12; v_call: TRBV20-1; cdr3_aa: SAALGQGAREQY
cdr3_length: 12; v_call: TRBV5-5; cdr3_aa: ASSLWVGGNEQF
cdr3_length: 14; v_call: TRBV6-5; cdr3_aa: ASRSGPTLGAGELF
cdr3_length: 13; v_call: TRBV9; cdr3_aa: ASSVDRGFQETQY
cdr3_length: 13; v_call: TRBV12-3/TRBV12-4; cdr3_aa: ASTRQGGAYNEQF
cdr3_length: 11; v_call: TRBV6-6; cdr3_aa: ASSTRESAIQY
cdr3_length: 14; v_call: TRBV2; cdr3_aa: ASGKDSAQSTDTQY
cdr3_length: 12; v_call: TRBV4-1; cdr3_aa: ASSQRTEFTEAF
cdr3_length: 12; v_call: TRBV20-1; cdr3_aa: SARAGTGGIMAF